This passage covers 25 T cell receptor beta chains from one sample sequenced in a study of beta chain features in type 1 diabetes. Sequencing targeted expressed TCRB transcripts, as all isolated RNA had been reverse transcribed. Here immunoSEQ multiplex PCR was the method, and the copy in TCRdb shows in-frame clones only, minus some. The sample lists hundreds of thousands of clones, roughly 12% occurring once. Sequenced material: naive CD4+ T cells from blood. These receptors were taken from a man aged 18 to 35 in good health.

The chain uses TRBV10-3 and TRBJ2-2; the D is unclear. Germline V CDR1 and CDR2: ENHRY, SYGVKD. Trimming cost V 6 bases and J 1 base, with 12 bases left between them. The CDR3 extends over 15 amino acids. The chain's CDR3 is CAIRLNSGNTGELFF. The CDR3 nucleotides read TGTGCCATCAGGTTGAACTCCGGGAACACCGGGGAGCTGTTTTTT.

The CDR3 sequence is CASSLGTGEAEQYF. The DNA of the CDR3 is TGTGCCAGCAGCTTAGGGACAGGGGAAGCCGAGCAGTACTTC. The chain combines TRBV7-6 with TRBJ2-7; the match to TRBD1 covers 9 bases. Germline lookup yields CDR1 SGHVS and CDR2 FNYEAQ. This CDR3 comprises 14 residues. V trimming: 1 base; J trimming: 6 bases; junction bases outside the gene matches: 4.

Concerning this clone itself: The junction and the germline gene differ at one end; a read error may be behind it. The chain couples TRBV7-7 to TRBJ2-7, with D hard to call. From germline, CDR1 is SSHAT and CDR2 FNYEAQ (reference sequence). The CDR3 contains 13 residues. CDR3 loop: CASSLVSGYEQYF. The CDR3 nucleotides read TGTGCTAGCAGCTTAGTCTCGGGTTACGAGCAGTACTTC.

The chain couples TRBV30 to TRBJ1-1; D not resolved. V lost 2 bases and J 3 bases, leaving 7 bases between the germline ends. Germline lookup yields CDR1 GTSNPN and CDR2 SVGIG (reference sequence). The CDR3 consists of 12 residues. CDR3 bases: TGTGCCTGGAGTATGGGCTACACTGAAGCTTTCTTT. Translated, it gives CAWSMGYTEAFF.

V is TRBV2 and J is TRBJ2-5; 7 positions agree with TRBD1. The CDR3 sequence is 18 residues long. J gave up 2 bases and V 2 bases, and 14 bases lay outside the gene matches. Germline CDR1 and CDR2: SNHLY and FYNNEI. Here the CDR3 DNA reads TGTGCCAGCAGTGAATCCCTAAGACAGGGCGTAAGGCAAGAGACCCAGTACTTC. It yields the protein CASSESLRQGVRQETQYF.

The chain is built from TRBV11-2 and TRBJ1-4, with no clear D. This CDR3 has 13 residues. Germline V CDR1 and CDR2: SGHAT, FQNNGV. With 1 base removed from V and 8 bases from J, the gap between germline ends came to 8 bases. CDR3 amino acids: CASSLGTAEKLFF. CDR3 coding DNA: TGTGCCAGCAGCTTAGGAACAGCAGAAAAACTGTTTTTT.

This chain links TRBV7-8 with TRBJ1-2, with D possibly TRBD1 on 5 matching bases. Between the trimmed V and J ends, which lost 1 base and 14 bases, there was a span of 14 bases. CDR3 length: 12 residues. Germline V gene sequence: CDR1 SGHVS, CDR2 FQNEAQ. This chain's CDR3 is CASSLVGGMGTF. The CDR3 DNA sequence: TGTGCCAGCAGCTTAGTCGGGGGAATGGGGACCTTC. The full variable domain, its missing parts supplied by reference TRBV7-8 and TRBJ1-2, is GAGVSQSPRYKVAKRGQDVALRCDPISGHVSLFWYQQALGQGPEFLTYFQNEAQLDKSGLPSDRFFAERPEGSVSTLKIQRTQQEDSAVYLCASSLVGGMGTFGSGTRLTVV.

A remark on this clone: The sample contains more than one DNA sequence encoding this CDR3. The chain is built from TRBV7-2 and TRBJ2-7; D may be TRBD2 (6 bases). V lost 3 bases to trimming and J lost 0 bases, with 6 bases between them. This CDR3 is 13 amino acids long. Germline V gene sequence: CDR1 SGHTA, CDR2 FQGNSA. The CDR3 is CASSFSGSYEQYF. The DNA of the CDR3 is TGTGCCAGCAGCTTTAGCGGCTCCTACGAGCAGTACTTC.

This clone was counted between two and nine times. CDR3 sequence reads: CASSHPKRTGRTEAFF. DNA for the CDR3: TGTGCCAGCAGCCACCCCAAGAGGACAGGTAGGACTGAAGCTTTCTTT. This chain uses TRBV4-2 with TRBJ1-1; the match to TRBD1 covers 7 bases. V trimming: 3 bases; J trimming: 5 bases; junction bases outside the gene matches: 12. CDR1 is LGHNA, CDR2 YNFKEQ, per germline. This CDR3 spans 16 amino acids.

This chain links TRBV7-2 with TRBJ1-5, with D perhaps TRBD1 (6 bases). CDR1 is SGHTA, CDR2 FQGNSA, per germline. Trimming left V 5 bases short and J 4 bases short, with 15 bases between. The CDR3 is 15 residues long. The CDR3 coding sequence is TGTGCCAGCAGCCCTGCGGGGGGCTGGAATCAGCCCCAGCATTTT. This gives the protein CASSPAGGWNQPQHF.

Only a few counts were recorded for this clone. The genes are TRBV5-1 and TRBJ2-5; 14 nucleotides align to TRBD2. Germline assignment: CDR1 SGHRS and CDR2 YFSETQ. This CDR3 region has 16 residues. The V segment lost 4 bases and the J segment 4 bases; nucleotides outside the gene matches: 6. The CDR3 is CASSPGTSGSGETQYF. DNA for the CDR3: TGCGCCAGCAGCCCCGGGACTAGCGGGAGTGGAGAGACCCAGTACTTC.

This clone was recorded a few times. One end of the junction does not line up with germline, which may come from a read error. DNA of the CDR3: TGCGCCAGCAGCCAAGTCGGCGGGCTGTTCTACAATGAGCAGTTCTTC. Translation gives CASSQVGGLFYNEQFF. The chain employs TRBV5-4 and TRBJ2-1, with D possibly being TRBD2 (5 bases). CDR3 length: 16 amino acids. Germline CDR1 SGHNT, CDR2 YYREEE (reference sequence).

This clone appeared a few times. The V gene is TRBV9, the J gene TRBJ1-6, with 7 bases aligning to TRBD1. Germline assignment: CDR1 SGDLS and CDR2 YYNGEE. The CDR3 loop spans 17 amino acids. J gave up 7 bases and V 0 bases, and 10 bases lay outside the gene matches. CDR3 nucleotide sequence: TGTGCCAGCAGCGTAGGAGGTCTAGGGGGCGAGAATTCACCCCTCCACTTT. Amino acid sequence: CASSVGGLGGENSPLHF.

This clone was seen a few times. CDR3 region: CASSPKGGGYNEQFF. CDR3 bases: TGTGCCAGCAGCCCTAAAGGGGGAGGGTACAATGAGCAGTTCTTC. The rearrangement joins TRBV9 to TRBJ2-1; tentative D call: TRBD2 (7 bases). Germline V CDR1 and CDR2: SGDLS, YYNGEE. V lost 4 bases and J 4 bases, leaving 15 bases between the germline ends. This CDR3 has 15 amino acids.

This clone was observed a few times. This same CDR3 is encoded by further DNA sequences in the sample. This chain links TRBV18 with TRBJ1-1, with 11 bases fitting TRBD1. The V gene's germline CDR1 is KGHSH and CDR2 LQKENI. This CDR3 contains 13 residues. The trim removed 3 bases at V and 8 bases at J, leaving 2 bases unmatched. CDR3 protein: CASSPGQGAEAFF. CDR3 sequence (DNA): TGTGCCAGCTCACCTGGACAGGGGGCGGAAGCTTTCTTT. The variable domain in full, completed from reference TRBV18 and TRBJ1-1, reads NAGVMQNPRHLVRRRGQEARLRCSPMKGHSHVYWYRQLPEEGLKFMVYLQKENIIDESGMPKERFSAEFPKEGPSILRIQQVVRGDSAAYFCASSPGQGAEAFFGQGTRLTVV.

V is TRBV30 and J is TRBJ2-3; 14 bases line up with TRBD2. The CDR3 covers 15 residues. CDR1 GTSNPN and CDR2 SVGIG come from the germline V gene (reference sequence). With 4 bases clipped from V and 8 bases from J, the junction kept 8 bases outside the gene matches. The DNA for the CDR3 is TGTGCCTGGAAAGGGACTAGCGGGAGTCAGGGTACGCAGTATTTT. Translation gives CAWKGTSGSQGTQYF. Complete variable domain (other parts from reference TRBV30 and TRBJ2-3): SQTIHQWPATLVQPVGSPLSLECTVEGTSNPNLYWYRQAAGRGLQLLFYSVGIGQISSEVPQNLSASRPQDRQFILSSKKLLLSDSGFYLCAWKGTSGSQGTQYFGPGTRLTVL.

This clone was found a few times. This chain's CDR3 is CASSPSAAGGPYEQYF. As DNA, the CDR3 is TGTGCCAGCTCACCTTCGGCAGCGGGAGGTCCCTACGAGCAGTACTTC. The chain employs TRBV18 and TRBJ2-7; 9 positions match TRBD2. V lost 3 bases, J lost 2 bases, and 8 bases stayed unmatched. The CDR3 is 16 residues long. Germline V gene data show CDR1 as KGHSH and CDR2 as LQKENI.

The CDR3 is CASSQVVADTQYF. The CDR3 nucleotides are TGCGCCAGCAGCCAAGTAGTCGCGGATACGCAGTATTTT. The chain couples TRBV4-3 to TRBJ2-3, with D uncertain. Trimming removed 1 base at V and 6 bases at J, with 8 bases between. Per the germline V gene, CDR1 is LGHNA and CDR2 is YSLEER. The CDR3 loop spans 13 amino acids.

The genes are TRBV7-3 and TRBJ1-1, with D unresolved. V lost 3 bases and J lost 7, with 12 bases in between. This CDR3 spans 13 amino acids. The V gene's germline CDR1 is SGHTA and CDR2 FQGTGA. The CDR3 DNA follows: TGTGCCAGCAGCTTTCGTCCTGCCTATGAAGCTTTCTTT. Translating gives CASSFRPAYEAFF.

A few counts support this clone. The chain links TRBV4-3 to TRBJ2-3; TRBD2 matches 7 bases. The germline V gene encodes CDR1 LGHNA and CDR2 YSLEER. The CDR3 consists of 17 residues. With 0 bases clipped from V and 5 bases from J, the junction kept 11 bases outside the gene matches. CDR3 bases: TGCGCCAGCAGCCAAGAATTGTGGGCGGGAGTGGTAGATACGCAGTATTTT. Amino acid sequence: CASSQELWAGVVDTQYF.

This clone was observed a handful of times. The J gene is TRBJ2-7, the V gene TRBV27; no clear D. The CDR3 consists of 15 residues. Germline-derived CDR1 and CDR2 are MNHEY and SMNVEV (reference sequence). V lost 4 bases to trimming and J lost 2 bases, with 15 bases between them. The CDR3 sequence: CASSSRWAQTYEQYF. For the CDR3, the DNA is TGTGCCAGCAGTTCCCGTTGGGCCCAGACCTACGAGCAGTACTTC.

V gene TRBV4-3 combines with J gene TRBJ1-4; D gene unclear. The CDR3 loop spans 15 amino acids. Germline V lookup: CDR1 LGHNA, CDR2 YSLEER. Deletions cut 0 bases from V and 4 bases from J, with 9 bases between. This CDR3 is CASSQEGGLNEKLFF. The CDR3, as DNA: TGCGCCAGCAGCCAAGAGGGAGGGCTTAATGAAAAACTGTTTTTT.

This clone was detected a few times. J is TRBJ1-5 and V is TRBV30; tentative D call: TRBD1 (5 bases). Per the germline V gene, CDR1 is GTSNPN and CDR2 is SVGIG (reference sequence). The V end was cut by 5 bases, the J end by 7 bases, with 15 bases between. The CDR3 consists of 13 residues. The CDR3 sequence: CAWQAGGGQPQHF. CDR3 DNA: TGTGCCTGGCAAGCGGGGGGAGGACAGCCCCAGCATTTT.

This clone occurred a few times. The V call is TRBV28, the J call TRBJ2-4, with TRBD2 identical over 13 bases. The CDR3 loop spans 15 amino acids. Unmatched junction bases numbered 13, after V lost 6 bases and J lost 14 bases. Looked up from germline, CDR1 is MDHEN and CDR2 is SYDVKM. The CDR3 loop is CASSSPTSGRAPKYF. The CDR3 region has the DNA TGTGCCAGCAGCTCCCCCACTAGCGGGAGGGCCCCCAAGTACTTC. The full variable domain, rest sourced from reference TRBV28 and TRBJ2-4, is DVKVTQSSRYLVKRTGEKVFLECVQDMDHENMFWYRQDPGLGLRLIYFSYDVKMKEKGDIPEGYSVSREKKERFSLILESASTNQTSMYLCASSSPTSGRAPKYFGAGTRLSVL.

This clone was found a few times. The rearrangement uses TRBV5-6 and TRBJ2-3; D is unresolved. The CDR3 loop spans 15 amino acids. The germline CDR1 and CDR2 sequences are SGHDT and YYEEEE. V shed 3 bases and J shed 1 base, with 12 bases lying between them. The CDR3 is CASSSPSTGTDTQYF. CDR3 coding DNA: TGTGCCAGCAGCTCCCCTTCTACGGGCACAGATACGCAGTATTTT.